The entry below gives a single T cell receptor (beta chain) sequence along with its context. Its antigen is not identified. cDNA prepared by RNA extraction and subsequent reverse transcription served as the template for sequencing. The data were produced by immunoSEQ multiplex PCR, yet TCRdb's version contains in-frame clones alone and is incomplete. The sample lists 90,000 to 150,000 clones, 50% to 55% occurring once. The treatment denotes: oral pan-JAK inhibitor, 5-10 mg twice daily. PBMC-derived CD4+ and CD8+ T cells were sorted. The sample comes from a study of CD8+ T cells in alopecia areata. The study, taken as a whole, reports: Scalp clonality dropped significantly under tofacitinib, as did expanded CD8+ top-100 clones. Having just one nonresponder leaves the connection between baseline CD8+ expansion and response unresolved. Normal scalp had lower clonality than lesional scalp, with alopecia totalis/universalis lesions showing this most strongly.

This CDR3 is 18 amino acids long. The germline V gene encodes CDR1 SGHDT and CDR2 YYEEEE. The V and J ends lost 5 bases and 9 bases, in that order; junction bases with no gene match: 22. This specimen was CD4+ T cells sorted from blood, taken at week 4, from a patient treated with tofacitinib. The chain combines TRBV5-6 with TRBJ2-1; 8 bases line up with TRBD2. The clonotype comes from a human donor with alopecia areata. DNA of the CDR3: TGTGCCAGCAGGAATTCAAATTGGCCCGGGACTAGGAGGGCTGAGCAGTTCTTC. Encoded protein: CASRNSNWPGTRRAEQFF.